These 8 T cell receptor beta chains were sequenced from one sample in a study of blood T cell repertoires in COVID-19. TCRdb's table, derived via immunoSEQ multiplex PCR, lists solely in-frame clones and lacks some. The sample lists tens of thousands of clones, around 88% occurring once. Sequenced: peripheral blood. The source is a human donor in a cohort sampled during active COVID-19.

The chain recombines TRBV6-5 with TRBJ2-7, with 8 nucleotides matching TRBD2. The V gene's germline CDR1 is MNHEY and CDR2 SVGAGI. CDR3 size: 12 residues. V trimming: 6 bases; J trimming: 11 bases; junction bases outside the gene matches: 9. CDR3 loop: CASSGSGGPKYF. The CDR3 DNA sequence: TGTGCCAGCAGCGGATCGGGGGGGCCCAAGTACTTC.

The chain uses TRBV5-1 and TRBJ1-1, with D perhaps matching TRBD1 (5 bases). CDR3 size: 15 residues. Germline CDR1 is SGHRS and CDR2 is YFSETQ. Trimming took 1 base from V and 1 from J, leaving 11 bases between them. The chain's CDR3 is CASSLNGGGNTEAFF. The CDR3 nucleotides are TGCGCCAGCAGCTTGAACGGGGGAGGGAACACTGAAGCTTTCTTT. Full variable domain (outside the CDR3, taken from reference TRBV5-1 and TRBJ1-1): KAGVTQTPRYLIKTRGQQVTLSCSPISGHRSVSWYQQTPGQGLQFLFEYFSETQRNKGNFPGRFSGRQFSNSRSEMNVSTLELGDSALYLCASSLNGGGNTEAFFGQGTRLTVV.

V and J are TRBV20-1 and TRBJ2-1; the D gene is possibly TRBD2 (5 bases). V lost 6 bases and J 6 bases, leaving 6 bases between the germline ends. The CDR3 length is 10 residues. The V gene's germline CDR1 is DFQATT and CDR2 SNEGSKA (reference sequence). The CDR3 DNA reads TGCAGTGCCGGGGTCAATGAGCAGTTCTTC. Its translation: CSAGVNEQFF.

The gene calls are TRBV28 and TRBJ2-3; maybe TRBD1 (5 bases). The CDR3 totals 15 residues. With 6 bases removed from V and 4 bases from J, the gap between germline ends came to 17 bases. CDR1 MDHEN and CDR2 SYDVKM come from the germline V gene. CDR3 DNA: TGTGCCAGCAGCCCTTCCGGGTGGGGCCCAGATACGCAGTATTTT. Encoded protein: CASSPSGWGPDTQYF.

In DNA form, the CDR3 reads TGCGCCAGCAGCTTATGGACAGCGAACACTGAAGCTTTCTTT. Its protein product is CASSLWTANTEAFF. The J gene is TRBJ1-1, the V gene TRBV5-1, with D possibly TRBD1 on 6 matching bases. This CDR3 is built from 14 residues. Germline V CDR1 and CDR2: SGHRS, YFSETQ. V lost 2 bases to trimming and J lost 1 base, with 9 bases between them.

The V and J genes are TRBV5-4 and TRBJ2-3, with 11 positions matching TRBD1. The ends lost 4 bases at V and 5 bases at J; junction bases unmatched: 3. The CDR3 runs to 14 residues. The germline V gene has CDR1 SGHNT and CDR2 YYREEE (reference sequence). In nucleotides, the CDR3 is TGTGCCAGCAGCAGCGGGACAGGGGGAGATACGCAGTATTTT. As protein: CASSSGTGGDTQYF.

The chain carries TRBV5-4 and TRBJ2-1; TRBD2 matches 9 bases. Germline V lookup: CDR1 SGHNT, CDR2 YYREEE (reference sequence). There are 16 residues in the CDR3. Trimming at V came to 4 bases and at J to 3 bases, leaving 8 bases not matched to a gene. The CDR3 region is CASSNLGLARYNEQFF. In DNA, the CDR3 is TGTGCCAGCAGCAACCTAGGACTAGCGCGCTACAATGAGCAGTTCTTC.

The chain joins TRBV5-6 to TRBJ1-1; no clear D. CDR3 length: 12 residues. The germline gives CDR1 SGHDT, CDR2 YYEEEE. V lost 2 bases and J lost 1, with 3 bases in between. The CDR3 is CASSFGNTEAFF. The DNA for the CDR3 is TGTGCCAGCAGCTTCGGGAACACTGAAGCTTTCTTT.